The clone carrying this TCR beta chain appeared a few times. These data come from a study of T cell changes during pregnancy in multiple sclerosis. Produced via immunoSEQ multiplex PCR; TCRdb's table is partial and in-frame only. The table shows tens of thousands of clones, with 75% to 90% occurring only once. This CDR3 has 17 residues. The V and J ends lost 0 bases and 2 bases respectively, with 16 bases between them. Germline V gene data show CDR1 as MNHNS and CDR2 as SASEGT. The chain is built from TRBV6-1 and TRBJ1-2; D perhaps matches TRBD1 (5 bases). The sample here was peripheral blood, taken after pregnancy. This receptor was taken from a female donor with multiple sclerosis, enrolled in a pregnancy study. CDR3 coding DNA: TGTGCCAGCAGTGAAGCGTTGGGGGAGGGGTTAAACTATGGCTACACCTTC. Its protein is CASSEALGEGLNYGYTF.